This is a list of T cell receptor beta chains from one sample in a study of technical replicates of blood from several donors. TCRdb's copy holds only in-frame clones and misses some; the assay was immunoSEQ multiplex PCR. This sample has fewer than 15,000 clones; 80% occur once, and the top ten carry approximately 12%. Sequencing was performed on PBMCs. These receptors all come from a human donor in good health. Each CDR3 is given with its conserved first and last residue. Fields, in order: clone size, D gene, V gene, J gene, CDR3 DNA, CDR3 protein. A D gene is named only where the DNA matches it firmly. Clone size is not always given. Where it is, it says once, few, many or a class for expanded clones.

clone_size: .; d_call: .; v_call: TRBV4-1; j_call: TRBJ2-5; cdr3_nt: TGCGCCAGCAGCCAAGATCGAGGAGCCGGGCAAGAGACCCAGTACTTC; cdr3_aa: CASSQDRGAGQETQYF
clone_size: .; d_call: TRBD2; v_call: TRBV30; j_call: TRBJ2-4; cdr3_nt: TGTGCCTGGAGTTTCGGGACTAGCGGGAGAGGAGCCAAAAACATTCAGTACTTC; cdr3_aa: CAWSFGTSGRGAKNIQYF
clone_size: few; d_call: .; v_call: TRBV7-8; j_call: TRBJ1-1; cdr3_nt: TGTGCCAGCAGCCCCGCAGGGTCTGAAGCTTTCTTT; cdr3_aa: CASSPAGSEAFF
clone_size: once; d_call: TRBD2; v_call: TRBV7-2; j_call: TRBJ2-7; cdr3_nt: TGTGCCAGCAGCTCATCGAACGGGAGGGTGTACGAGCAGTACTTC; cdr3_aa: CASSSSNGRVYEQYF
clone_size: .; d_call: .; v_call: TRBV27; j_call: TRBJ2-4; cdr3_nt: TGTGCCAGCAGTTTAAGGACAACCAAAAACATTCAGTACTTC; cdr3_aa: CASSLRTTKNIQYF
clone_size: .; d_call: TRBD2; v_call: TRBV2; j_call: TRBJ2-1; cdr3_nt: TGTGCCAGCAGTGGGACTAGCGCCTACAATGAGCAGTTCTTC; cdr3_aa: CASSGTSAYNEQFF
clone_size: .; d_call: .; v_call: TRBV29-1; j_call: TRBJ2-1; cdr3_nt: TGCAGCGTTTCTACTAGCACTGAGCAGTTCTTC; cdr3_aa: CSVSTSTEQFF
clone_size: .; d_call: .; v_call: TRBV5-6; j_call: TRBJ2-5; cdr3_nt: TGTGCCAGCAGCTTGGCAGTGAAAGAGACCCAGTACTTC; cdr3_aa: CASSLAVKETQYF
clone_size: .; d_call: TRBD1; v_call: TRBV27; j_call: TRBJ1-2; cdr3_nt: TGTGCCAGCAGTCCTACAGGGGGCGTGAATGGCTACACCTTC; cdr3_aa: CASSPTGGVNGYTF
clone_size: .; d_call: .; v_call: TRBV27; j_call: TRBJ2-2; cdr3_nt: TGTGCCAGCAGTTTGTTAATCGGGGAGACGAACACCGGGGAGCTGTTTTTT; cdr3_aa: CASSLLIGETNTGELFF
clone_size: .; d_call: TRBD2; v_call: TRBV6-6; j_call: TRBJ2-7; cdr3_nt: TGTGCCAGCAGCCCCTCCGGACTAGCGGGAGCCGAGCAGTACTTC; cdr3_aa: CASSPSGLAGAEQYF
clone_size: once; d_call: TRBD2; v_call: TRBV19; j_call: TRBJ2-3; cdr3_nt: TGTGCCAGTAGTCCGACTAGCGGGAGTACAAGCACAGATACGCAGTATTTT; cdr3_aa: CASSPTSGSTSTDTQYF
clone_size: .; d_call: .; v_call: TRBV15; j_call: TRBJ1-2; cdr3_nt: TGTGCCACCAGCAGAGACAGTTATGGCTACACCTTC; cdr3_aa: CATSRDSYGYTF
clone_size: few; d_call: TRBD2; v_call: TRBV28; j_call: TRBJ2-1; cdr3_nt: TGTGCCAGCAGCACCACGGGGGGAAGCTCCTACAATGAGCAGTTCTTC; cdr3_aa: CASSTTGGSSYNEQFF
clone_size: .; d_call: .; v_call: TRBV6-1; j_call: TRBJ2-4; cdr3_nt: TGTGCCAGCAGTGAATCCCCCGGGGGAGCCAAAAACATTCAGTACTTC; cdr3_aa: CASSESPGGAKNIQYF
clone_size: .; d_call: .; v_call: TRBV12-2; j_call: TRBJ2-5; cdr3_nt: TGTGCAAGTCGCTTAGGAGGCGCGGGCTGGTGCCCACCCCAAGAGACCCAGTACTTC; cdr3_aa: CASRLGGAGWCPPQETQYF
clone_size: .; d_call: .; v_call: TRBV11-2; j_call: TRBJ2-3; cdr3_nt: TGTGCCAGCAGCTTAGGACCGGAGAGCACAGATACGCAGTATTTT; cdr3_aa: CASSLGPESTDTQYF
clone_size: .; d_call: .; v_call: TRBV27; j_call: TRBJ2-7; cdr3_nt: TGTGCCAGCAGTCCCTGGGGAGGCCTCTACGAGCAGTACTTC; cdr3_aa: CASSPWGGLYEQYF
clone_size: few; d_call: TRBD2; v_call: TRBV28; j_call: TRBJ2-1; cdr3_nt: TGTGCCAGCAGTCGTCTAGCGGGGGCCCCTCGTCAGTTCTTC; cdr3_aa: CASSRLAGAPRQFF
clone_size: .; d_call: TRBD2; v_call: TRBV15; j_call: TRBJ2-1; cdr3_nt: TGTGCCACCAGCAGAGAGACTAGCGGGGCATCCTACAATGAGCAGTTCTTC; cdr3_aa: CATSRETSGASYNEQFF
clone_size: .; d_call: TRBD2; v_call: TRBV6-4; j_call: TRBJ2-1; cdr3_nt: TGTGCCAGCAGTGGCGGGACTAGCGGTCCCAATGAGCAGTTCTTC; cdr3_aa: CASSGGTSGPNEQFF
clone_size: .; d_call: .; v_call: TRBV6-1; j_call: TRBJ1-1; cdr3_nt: TGTGCCAGCAGTGAATTTACGGGGATGAACACTGAAGCTTTCTTT; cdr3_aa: CASSEFTGMNTEAFF
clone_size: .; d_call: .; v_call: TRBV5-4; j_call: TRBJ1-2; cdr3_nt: TGTGCCAGCAGCCTCACCACCCGGGACCGACGGACTACCTATGGCTACACCTTC; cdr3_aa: CASSLTTRDRRTTYGYTF
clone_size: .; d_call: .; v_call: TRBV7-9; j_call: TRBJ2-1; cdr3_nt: TGTGCCAGCAGCTTAAGGGGGGAGCAGTTCTTC; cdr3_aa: CASSLRGEQFF
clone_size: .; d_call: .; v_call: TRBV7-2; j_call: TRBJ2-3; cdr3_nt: TGTGCCAGCAGCACCGGGACTAGCACAGATACGCAGTATTTT; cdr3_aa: CASSTGTSTDTQYF
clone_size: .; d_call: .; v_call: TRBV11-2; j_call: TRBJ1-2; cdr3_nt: TGTGCCAGCAGCTCCCTGGACAGATCTAAGTATGGCTACACCTTC; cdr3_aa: CASSSLDRSKYGYTF